Sequencing of this T cell receptor beta chain was carried out in a study of shared clonotypes between healthy human individuals. This CDR3 is built from 15 residues. The V and J ends lost 4 bases and 4 bases respectively, with 16 bases between them. Germline CDR1 reads SGDLS; CDR2 reads YYNGEE. The data were produced by immunoSEQ multiplex PCR, yet TCRdb's version contains in-frame clones alone and is incomplete. In the table there are 500,000 to 650,000 clones, around 77% of which are singletons. This receptor was taken from a middle-aged woman in good health. Some clones in this sample may be carry-over from other donors' samples. What was sequenced was PBMCs. The gene calls are TRBV9 and TRBJ2-3, with D perhaps assigned TRBD1 or TRBD2 (6 bases each). In nucleotides, the CDR3 is TGTGCCAGCAGCCCGTTGTTGGAGGGGGCAGATACGCAGTATTTT. It yields the protein CASSPLLEGADTQYF.